This TCR beta chain is from a study of shared clonotypes between healthy human individuals. For the study at large: The donor group consisted of two women and a few men, aged 18 to 49.

CDR1 ENHRY and CDR2 SYGVKD come from the germline V gene. V was shortened by 7 bases and J by 7 bases, with 19 bases between the two germline ends. This CDR3 is built from 15 residues. Overall study findings and caveats: Non-shared clonotypes had lower generation probabilities than those shared by all four donors. Naive subsets, compared against memory subsets, generally had larger estimated richness values.

Of note for this clone: Its antigen is not identified.

Assay: immunoSEQ multiplex PCR; the TCRdb copy retains only in-frame clones and omits some. Here the sample spans 1,400,000 or so clones, about 98.5% being singletons. The receptor's source is a man under 40 in good health. This rearrangement joins TRBV10-3 to TRBJ2-2, with D possibly called TRBD1 or TRBD2 (6 bases each). The sequencing input was naive CD4+ T cells sorted from blood. Subset given: CD45RA+ positively selected. The CDR3 sequence: CAINKGGTPGGELFF. The DNA of the CDR3 is TGTGCCATCAATAAGGGGGGAACCCCCGGCGGGGAGCTGTTTTTT.